The sequence of this T cell receptor (beta chain) was determined in a study of T-cell reconstitution after alpha-beta-depleted transplantation in children. Regarding the study as a whole: A year post-transplant, T-cell counts and diversity derived mostly from newly produced T cells. Expanded clones from the graft, numbering several hundred, reportedly supplied alpha-beta T cells about two months after transplant. Recipient T cells and thymic progenitors that survived were the source of the high TCRbeta diversity seen at day 60 in some patients.

This clonotype was seen repeatedly, ten times or more. The target antigen is unknown. The CDR3 totals 14 residues. The germline V gene has CDR1 SEHNR and CDR2 FQNEAQ (reference sequence). Trimming at V came to 3 bases and at J to 8 bases, leaving 7 bases not matched to a gene. During its preparation, the TCRbeta library received unique molecular identifiers. Via MiXCR, TCRdb re-called the PCR reads, giving one row per CDR3 protein. The table records around 270,000 distinct CDR3 sequences, about a tenth of them present only once. This specimen was PBMCs, taken before TCRalphabeta/CD19-depleted stem cell transplant. The chain couples TRBV7-9 to TRBJ2-1; 7 nucleotides align to TRBD2. The sequence was collected from a boy less than two years old with acute myeloid leukemia, due to receive a stem cell transplant. The DNA of the CDR3 is TGTGCCAGCAGCTTCCCGGGACTACGCCATGAGCAGTTCTTC. Amino acids: CASSFPGLRHEQFF. Using reference TRBV7-9 and TRBJ2-1 for the parts outside the CDR3, the full variable domain is DTGVSQNPRHKITKRGQNVTFRCDPISEHNRLYWYRQTLGQGPEFLTYFQNEAQLEKSRLLSDRFSAERPKGSFSTLEIQRTEQGDSAMYLCASSFPGLRHEQFFGPGTRLTVL.